The TCR beta chain described here comes from a study of T cell responses to AZD1222 COVID-19 vaccine. Trimming shortened V by 0 bases and J by 4 bases, and 12 bases separated the two germline ends. The CDR3 loop spans 15 amino acids. Germline V gene sequence: CDR1 SGDLS, CDR2 YYNGEE. Regarding this clone: The same CDR3 also results from other DNA sequences found in this sample.

The data were produced by immunoSEQ multiplex PCR, yet TCRdb's version contains in-frame clones alone and is incomplete. Seen here are 160,000 or so clones, about 91% observed once, and the top ten hold around 0.99%. The source material was peripheral blood, sampled 28 days after the second AZD1222 dose. This TCR derives from an adult who received the AZD1222 COVID-19 vaccine. J is TRBJ2-3 and V is TRBV9; the D gene is possibly TRBD1 (7 bases). In DNA, the CDR3 is TGTGCCAGCAGCGTAGGAGGAGGGGGCTCAGATACGCAGTATTTT. Residues: CASSVGGGGSDTQYF.